This T cell receptor beta chain was identified during a study of blood T cell repertoires in COVID-19. V gave up 3 bases and J gave up 5 bases, with 10 bases separating them. The CDR3 has 14 residues. Germline loops: CDR1 SGHTA, CDR2 FQGNSA. Only in-frame clones appear in the TCRdb table, and some are missing; sequencing was by immunoSEQ multiplex PCR. This table has roughly 120,000 clones, roughly 90% appearing once. Material for sequencing was peripheral blood. The chain is built from TRBV7-2 and TRBJ1-4; no clear D. The clonotype was recovered from a man between 50 and 59 years old with active COVID-19. The CDR3 DNA reads TGTGCCAGCAGCTTCGGAGGGCTCAATGAAAAACTGTTTTTT. This encodes CASSFGGLNEKLFF.